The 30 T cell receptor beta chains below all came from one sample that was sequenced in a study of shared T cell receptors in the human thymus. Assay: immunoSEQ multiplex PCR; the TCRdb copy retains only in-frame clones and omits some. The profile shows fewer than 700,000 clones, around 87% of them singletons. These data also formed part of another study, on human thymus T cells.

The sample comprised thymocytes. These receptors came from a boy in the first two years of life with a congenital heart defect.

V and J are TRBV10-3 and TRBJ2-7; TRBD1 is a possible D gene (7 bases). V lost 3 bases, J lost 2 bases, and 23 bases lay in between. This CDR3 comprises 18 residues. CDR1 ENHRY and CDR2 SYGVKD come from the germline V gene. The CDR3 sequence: CAISDCPPAGGSPYEQYF. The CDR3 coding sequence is TGTGCCATCAGTGATTGCCCCCCTGCAGGGGGGAGCCCCTACGAGCAGTACTTC.

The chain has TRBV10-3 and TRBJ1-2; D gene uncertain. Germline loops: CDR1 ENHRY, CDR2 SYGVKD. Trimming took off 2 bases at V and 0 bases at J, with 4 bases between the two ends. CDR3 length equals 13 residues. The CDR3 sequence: CAISETANYGYTF. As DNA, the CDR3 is TGTGCCATCAGTGAGACAGCTAACTATGGCTACACCTTC.

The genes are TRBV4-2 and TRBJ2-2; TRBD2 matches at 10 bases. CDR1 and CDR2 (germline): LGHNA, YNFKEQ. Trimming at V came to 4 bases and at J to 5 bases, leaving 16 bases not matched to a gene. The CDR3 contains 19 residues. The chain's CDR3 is CASSPHTSSGSERTGELFF. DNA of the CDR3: TGTGCCAGCAGCCCCCACACTTCTAGCGGGAGCGAGAGGACCGGGGAGCTGTTTTTT.

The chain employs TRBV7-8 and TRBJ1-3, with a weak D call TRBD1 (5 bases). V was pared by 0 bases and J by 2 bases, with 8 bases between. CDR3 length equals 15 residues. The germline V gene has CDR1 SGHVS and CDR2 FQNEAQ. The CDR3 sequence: CASSLAHRPGNTIYF. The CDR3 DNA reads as TGTGCCAGCAGCTTAGCTCACAGGCCTGGAAACACCATATATTTT.

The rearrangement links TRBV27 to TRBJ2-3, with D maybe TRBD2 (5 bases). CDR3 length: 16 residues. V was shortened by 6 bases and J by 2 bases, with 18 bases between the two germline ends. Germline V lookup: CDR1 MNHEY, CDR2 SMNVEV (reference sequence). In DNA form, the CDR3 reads TGTGCCAGCAGCCGAAGGATTGGGAGTTCCACAGATACGCAGTATTTT. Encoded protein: CASSRRIGSSTDTQYF.

The CDR3, as DNA: TGTGCCAGCAGCTTGAGCCCCCCCTACGAGCAGTACTTC. Protein sequence: CASSLSPPYEQYF. This chain joins TRBV5-6 and TRBJ2-7; D is unresolved. CDR3 length: 13 amino acids. CDR1 and CDR2 (germline): SGHDT, YYEEEE. Trimming pared 1 base from V and 2 bases from J, leaving 7 bases between. Using reference TRBV5-6 and TRBJ2-7 for the parts outside the CDR3, the full variable domain is DAGVTQSPTHLIKTRGQQVTLRCSPKSGHDTVSWYQQALGQGPQFIFQYYEEEERQRGNFPDRFSGHQFPNYSSELNVNALLLGDSALYLCASSLSPPYEQYFGPGTRLTVT.

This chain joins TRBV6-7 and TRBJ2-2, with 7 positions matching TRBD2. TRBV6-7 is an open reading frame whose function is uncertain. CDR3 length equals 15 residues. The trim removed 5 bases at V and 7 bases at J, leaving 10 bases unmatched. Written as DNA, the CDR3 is TGTGCCAGCAGTCCAGAGGGAGGGCCGGGCGGGGAGCTGTTTTTT. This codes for CASSPEGGPGGELFF.

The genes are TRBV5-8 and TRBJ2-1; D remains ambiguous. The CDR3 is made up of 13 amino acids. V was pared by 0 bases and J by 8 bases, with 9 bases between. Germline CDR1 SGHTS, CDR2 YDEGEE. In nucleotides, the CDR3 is TGTGCCAGCAGCTTGGCTCTCACAGATGAGCAGTTCTTC. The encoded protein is CASSLALTDEQFF.

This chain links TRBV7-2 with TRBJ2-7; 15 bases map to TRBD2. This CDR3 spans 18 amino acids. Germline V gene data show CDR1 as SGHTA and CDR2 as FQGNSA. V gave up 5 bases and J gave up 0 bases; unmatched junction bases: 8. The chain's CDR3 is CASSTGLAGGIPSYEQYF. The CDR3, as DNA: TGTGCCAGCAGCACGGGACTAGCGGGAGGTATTCCCTCCTACGAGCAGTACTTC.

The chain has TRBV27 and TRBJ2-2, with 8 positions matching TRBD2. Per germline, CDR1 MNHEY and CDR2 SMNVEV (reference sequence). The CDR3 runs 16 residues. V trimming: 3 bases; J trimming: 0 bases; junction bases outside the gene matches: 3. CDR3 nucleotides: TGTGCCAGCAGTTTTAGCGGGAACGCGAACACCGGGGAGCTGTTTTTT. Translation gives CASSFSGNANTGELFF.

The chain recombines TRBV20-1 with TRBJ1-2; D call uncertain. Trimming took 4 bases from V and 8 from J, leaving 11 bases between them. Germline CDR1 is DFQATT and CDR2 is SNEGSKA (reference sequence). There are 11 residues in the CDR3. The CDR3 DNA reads TGCAGTGCTAAGGACGCGGGGGGCTACACCTTC. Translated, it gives CSAKDAGGYTF.

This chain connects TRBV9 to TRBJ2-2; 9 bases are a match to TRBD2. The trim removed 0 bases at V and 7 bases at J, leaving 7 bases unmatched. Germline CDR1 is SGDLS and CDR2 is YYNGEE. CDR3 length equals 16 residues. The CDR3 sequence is CASSVGGSGSNGELFF. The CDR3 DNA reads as TGTGCCAGCAGCGTAGGGGGTAGCGGGAGCAACGGGGAGCTGTTTTTT.

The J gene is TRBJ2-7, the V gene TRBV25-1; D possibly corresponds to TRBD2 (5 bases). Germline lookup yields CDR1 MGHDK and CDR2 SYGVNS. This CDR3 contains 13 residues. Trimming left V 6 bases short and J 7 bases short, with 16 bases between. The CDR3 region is CASRRDSPGEQYF. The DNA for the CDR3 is TGTGCCAGCAGACGGGATTCCCCGGGAGAGCAGTACTTC.

Written as DNA, the CDR3 is TGTGCCAGCAGTGGGGTAGCGGGGCCGGCCACCGGGGAGCTGTTTTTT. It yields the protein CASSGVAGPATGELFF. The V gene is TRBV28, the J gene TRBJ2-2, with 8 bases identical to TRBD2. The CDR3 length is 16 residues. V was pared by 5 bases and J by 4 bases, with 9 bases of the junction left unmatched. The germline gives CDR1 MDHEN, CDR2 SYDVKM.

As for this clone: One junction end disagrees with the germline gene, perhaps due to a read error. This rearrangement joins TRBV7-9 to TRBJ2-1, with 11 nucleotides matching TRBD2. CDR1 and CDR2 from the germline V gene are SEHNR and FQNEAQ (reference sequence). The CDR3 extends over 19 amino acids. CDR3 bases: TGTGCCAGCAGCTTAGGGGACAGCCGGACTAGCGGGCTATACAGTGAGCAGTTCTTC. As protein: CASSLGDSRTSGLYSEQFF.

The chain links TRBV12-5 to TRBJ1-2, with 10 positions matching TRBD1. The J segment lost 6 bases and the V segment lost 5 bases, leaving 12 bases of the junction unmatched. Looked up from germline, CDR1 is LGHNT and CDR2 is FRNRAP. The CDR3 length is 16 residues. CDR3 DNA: TGTGCTAGTGGTCGCATGCCTGGACAGGGGGTGGATGGCTACACCTTC. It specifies CASGRMPGQGVDGYTF.

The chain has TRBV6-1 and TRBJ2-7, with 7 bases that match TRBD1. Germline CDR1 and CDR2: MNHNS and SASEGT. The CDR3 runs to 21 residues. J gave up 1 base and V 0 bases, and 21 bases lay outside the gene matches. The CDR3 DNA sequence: TGTGCCAGCAGTGAAGCCACCTTACCCAGGGTCCCCCAGGGACAGTCCTACGAGCAGTACTTC. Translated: CASSEATLPRVPQGQSYEQYF.

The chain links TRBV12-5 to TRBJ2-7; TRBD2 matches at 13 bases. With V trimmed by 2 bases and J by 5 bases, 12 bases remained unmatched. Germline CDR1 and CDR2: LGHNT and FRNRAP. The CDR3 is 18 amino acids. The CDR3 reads CASGLIPGLAGKGHEQYF. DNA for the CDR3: TGTGCTAGTGGTTTGATCCCGGGACTAGCGGGAAAGGGCCACGAGCAGTACTTC.

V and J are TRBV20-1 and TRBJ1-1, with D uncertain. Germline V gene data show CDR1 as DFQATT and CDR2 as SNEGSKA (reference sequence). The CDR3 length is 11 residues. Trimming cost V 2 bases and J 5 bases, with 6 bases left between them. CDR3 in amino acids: CSARNRTEAFF. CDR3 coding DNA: TGCAGTGCTAGAAATCGGACTGAAGCTTTCTTT.

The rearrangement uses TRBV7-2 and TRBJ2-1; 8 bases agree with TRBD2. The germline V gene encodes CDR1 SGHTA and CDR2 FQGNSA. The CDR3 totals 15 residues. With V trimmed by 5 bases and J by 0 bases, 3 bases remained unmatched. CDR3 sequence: CASSHSGTSYNEQFF. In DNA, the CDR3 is TGTGCCAGCAGCCATAGCGGGACCTCCTACAATGAGCAGTTCTTC. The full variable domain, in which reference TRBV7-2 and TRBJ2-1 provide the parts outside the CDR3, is GAGVSQSPSNKVTEKGKDVELRCDPISGHTALYWYRQSLGQGLEFLIYFQGNSAPDKSGLPSDRFSAERTGGSVSTLTIQRTQQEDSAVYLCASSHSGTSYNEQFFGPGTRLTVL.

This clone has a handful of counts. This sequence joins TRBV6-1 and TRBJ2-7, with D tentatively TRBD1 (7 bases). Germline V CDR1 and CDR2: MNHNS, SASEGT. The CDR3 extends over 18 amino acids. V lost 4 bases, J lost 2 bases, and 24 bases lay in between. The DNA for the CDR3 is TGTGCCAGCAGTGCCGGACTGGTCCAGGGGGGTGTCCCCTACGAGCAGTACTTC. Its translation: CASSAGLVQGGVPYEQYF.

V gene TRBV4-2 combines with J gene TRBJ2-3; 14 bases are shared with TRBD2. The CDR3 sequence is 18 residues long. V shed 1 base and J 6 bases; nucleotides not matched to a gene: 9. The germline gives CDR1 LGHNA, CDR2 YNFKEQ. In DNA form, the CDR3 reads TGTGCCAGCAGCCAAGGACTAGCGGGAGGGGATTCATCGGATACGCAGTATTTT. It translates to CASSQGLAGGDSSDTQYF.

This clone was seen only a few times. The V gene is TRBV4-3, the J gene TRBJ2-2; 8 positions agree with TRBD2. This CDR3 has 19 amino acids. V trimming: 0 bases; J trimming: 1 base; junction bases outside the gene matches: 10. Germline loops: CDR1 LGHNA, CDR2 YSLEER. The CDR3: CASSQDNALAGGNTGELFF. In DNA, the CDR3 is TGCGCCAGCAGCCAAGACAACGCGCTGGCGGGAGGGAACACCGGGGAGCTGTTTTTT.

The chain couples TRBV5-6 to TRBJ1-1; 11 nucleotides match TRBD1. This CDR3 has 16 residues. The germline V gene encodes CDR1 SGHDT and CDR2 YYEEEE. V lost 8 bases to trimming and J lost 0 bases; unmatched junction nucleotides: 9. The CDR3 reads CASQGQGAPMNTEAFF. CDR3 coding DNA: TGTGCCAGTCAAGGACAGGGGGCCCCTATGAACACTGAAGCTTTCTTT.

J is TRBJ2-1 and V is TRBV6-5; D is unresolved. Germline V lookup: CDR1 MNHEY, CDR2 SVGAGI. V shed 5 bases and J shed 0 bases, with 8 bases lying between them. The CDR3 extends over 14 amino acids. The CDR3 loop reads CASSPVSSYNEQFF. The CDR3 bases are TGTGCCAGCAGTCCTGTCTCCTCCTACAATGAGCAGTTCTTC.

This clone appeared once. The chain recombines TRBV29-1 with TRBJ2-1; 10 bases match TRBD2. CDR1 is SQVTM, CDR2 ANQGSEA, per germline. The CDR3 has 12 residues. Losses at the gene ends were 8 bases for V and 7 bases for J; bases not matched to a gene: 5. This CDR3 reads CSSLAGVNEQFF. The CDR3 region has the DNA TGCAGCTCCCTAGCGGGAGTAAATGAGCAGTTCTTC.

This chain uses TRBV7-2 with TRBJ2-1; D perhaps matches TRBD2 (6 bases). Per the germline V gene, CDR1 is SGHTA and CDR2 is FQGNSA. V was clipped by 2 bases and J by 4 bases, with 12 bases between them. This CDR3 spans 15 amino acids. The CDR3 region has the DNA TGTGCCAGCAGCTTATGGTCTAGCGATTACAATGAGCAGTTCTTC. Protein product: CASSLWSSDYNEQFF.

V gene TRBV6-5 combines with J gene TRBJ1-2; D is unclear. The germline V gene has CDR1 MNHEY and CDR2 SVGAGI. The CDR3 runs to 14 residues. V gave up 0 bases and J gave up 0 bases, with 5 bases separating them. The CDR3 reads CASSYSRTNYGYTF. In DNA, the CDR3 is TGTGCCAGCAGTTACTCGAGAACTAACTATGGCTACACCTTC.

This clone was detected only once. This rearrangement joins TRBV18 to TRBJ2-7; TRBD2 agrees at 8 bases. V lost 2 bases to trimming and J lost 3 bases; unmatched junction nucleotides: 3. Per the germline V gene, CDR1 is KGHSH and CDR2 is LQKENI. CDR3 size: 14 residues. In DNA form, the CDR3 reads TGTGCCAGCTCACCAGCGAGCGGGGGCTACGAGCAGTACTTC. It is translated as CASSPASGGYEQYF.

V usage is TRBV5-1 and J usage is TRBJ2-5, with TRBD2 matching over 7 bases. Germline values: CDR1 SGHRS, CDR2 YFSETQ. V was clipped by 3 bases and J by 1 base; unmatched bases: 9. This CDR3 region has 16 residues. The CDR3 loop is CASSWATSAFQETQYF. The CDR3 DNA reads TGCGCCAGCAGCTGGGCAACTAGCGCCTTCCAAGAGACCCAGTACTTC.